This T cell receptor (beta chain) stems from a study of blood T cell repertoires in COVID-19. A Seattle source enrolled patients during active infection and followed them longitudinally. Sequencing used immunoSEQ multiplex PCR; TCRdb keeps in-frame clones, though not all of them. The data contain 300,000 to 350,000 clones, around 90% of them seen just once; the ten biggest clones take up less than 3.5%. Sequencing was carried out using peripheral blood. This TCR came from a woman younger than 45 with COVID-19, enrolled during active disease.

The DNA for the CDR3 is TGTGCCAGTAGTAGCGGACAGCCCTATAGCAATCAGCCCCAGCATTTT. This sequence encodes CASSSGQPYSNQPQHF. This chain links TRBV19 with TRBJ1-5; TRBD1 is a possible D gene (6 bases). The germline V and J ends were trimmed by 4 bases and 0 bases, with 13 bases remaining between them. CDR1 is LNHDA, CDR2 SQIVND, per germline (reference sequence). The length of the CDR3 is 16 residues.